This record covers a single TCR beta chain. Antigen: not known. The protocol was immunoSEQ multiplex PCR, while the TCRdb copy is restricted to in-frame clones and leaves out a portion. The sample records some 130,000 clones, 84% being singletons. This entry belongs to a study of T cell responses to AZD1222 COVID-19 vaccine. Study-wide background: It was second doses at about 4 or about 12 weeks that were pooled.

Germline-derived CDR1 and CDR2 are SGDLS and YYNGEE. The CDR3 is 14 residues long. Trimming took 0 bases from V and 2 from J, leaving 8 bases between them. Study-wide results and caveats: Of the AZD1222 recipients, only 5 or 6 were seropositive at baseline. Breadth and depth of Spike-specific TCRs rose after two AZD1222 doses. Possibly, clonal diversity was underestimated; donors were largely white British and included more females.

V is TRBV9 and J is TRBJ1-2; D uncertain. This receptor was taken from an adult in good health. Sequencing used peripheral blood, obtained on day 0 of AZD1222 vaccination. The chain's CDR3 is CASSVGGGNYGYTF. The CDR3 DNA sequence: TGTGCCAGCAGCGTAGGGGGTGGGAACTATGGCTACACCTTC.